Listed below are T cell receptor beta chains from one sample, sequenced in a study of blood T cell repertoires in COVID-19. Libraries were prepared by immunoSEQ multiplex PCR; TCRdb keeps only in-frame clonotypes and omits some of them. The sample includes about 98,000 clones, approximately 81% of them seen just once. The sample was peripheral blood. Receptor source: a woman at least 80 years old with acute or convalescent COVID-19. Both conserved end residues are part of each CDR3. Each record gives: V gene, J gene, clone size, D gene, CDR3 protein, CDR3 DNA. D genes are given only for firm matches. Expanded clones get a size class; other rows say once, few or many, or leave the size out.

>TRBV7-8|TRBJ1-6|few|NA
CASSLARDTFSNSPLHF
TGTGCCAGCAGCTTAGCCCGGGACACCTTTAGTAATTCACCCCTCCACTTT
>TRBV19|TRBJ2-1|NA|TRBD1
CASTHTGGTEQFF
TGTGCCAGTACTCACACAGGGGGCACTGAGCAGTTCTTC
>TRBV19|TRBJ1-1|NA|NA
CASTPRRGGTEAFF
TGTGCCAGTACTCCCCGGCGGGGGGGGACTGAAGCTTTCTTT
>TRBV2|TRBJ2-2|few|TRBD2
CASSVLAGTTGELFF
TGTGCCAGCAGTGTACTAGCGGGGACCACCGGGGAGCTGTTTTTT
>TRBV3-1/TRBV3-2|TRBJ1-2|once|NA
CASSHRFGYTF
TGTGCCAGCAGCCATCGGTTTGGCTACACCTTC
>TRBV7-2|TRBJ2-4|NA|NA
CASTPAGPIAKNIQYF
TGTGCCAGCACCCCCGCGGGGCCCATAGCCAAAAACATTCAGTACTTC
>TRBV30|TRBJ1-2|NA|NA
CAWSVSGNGYTF
TGTGCCTGGAGTGTGAGCGGGAATGGCTACACCTTC
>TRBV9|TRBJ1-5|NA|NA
CASSVVPVDTMPHQPQHF
TGTGCCAGCAGCGTAGTCCCGGTGGACACCATGCCCCATCAGCCCCAGCATTTT
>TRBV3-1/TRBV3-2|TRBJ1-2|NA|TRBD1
CASSQFWGQGVNYGYTF
TGTGCCAGCAGCCAGTTCTGGGGACAGGGGGTTAACTATGGCTACACCTTC
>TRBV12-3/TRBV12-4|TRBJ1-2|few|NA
CASSQAGPLGYTF
TGTGCCAGCAGTCAAGCGGGACCCTTGGGCTACACCTTC
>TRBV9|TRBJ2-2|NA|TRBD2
CASSPMTSGAPGELFF
TGTGCCAGCAGCCCGATGACTAGCGGGGCCCCCGGGGAGCTGTTTTTT
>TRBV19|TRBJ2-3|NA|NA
CASSTADTQYF
TGTGCCAGTAGCACTGCAGATACGCAGTATTTT
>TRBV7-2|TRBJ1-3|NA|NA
CASSLDRGWGNTIYF
TGTGCCAGCAGCTTAGATAGGGGCTGGGGAAACACCATATATTTT
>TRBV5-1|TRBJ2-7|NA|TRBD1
CASSWEGQGYEQYF
TGCGCCAGCAGCTGGGAGGGACAGGGGTACGAGCAGTACTTC
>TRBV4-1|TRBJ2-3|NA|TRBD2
CASRQSLAGYTDTQYF
TGCGCCAGCAGACAATCACTAGCGGGTTACACAGATACGCAGTATTTT
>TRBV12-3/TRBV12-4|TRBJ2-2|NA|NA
CASSLRGTGELFF
TGTGCCAGCAGTTTAAGGGGGACCGGGGAGCTGTTTTTT
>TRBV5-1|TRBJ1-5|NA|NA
CASSLEGNSNQPQHF
TGCGCCAGCAGCTTGGAGGGGAATAGCAATCAGCCCCAGCATTTT
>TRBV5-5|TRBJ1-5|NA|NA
CASSLGSRTNQPQHF
TGTGCCAGCAGCTTGGGCAGCCGGACTAATCAGCCCCAGCATTTT
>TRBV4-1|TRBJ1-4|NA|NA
CASSQGRQFGGEKLFF
TGCGCCAGCAGCCAAGGAAGACAGTTCGGCGGTGAAAAACTGTTTTTT
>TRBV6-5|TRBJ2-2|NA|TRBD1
CASSRDRGGGELFF
TGTGCCAGCAGCAGGGACAGGGGCGGCGGGGAGCTGTTTTTT
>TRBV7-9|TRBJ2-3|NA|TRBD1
CASSSRDRGADTQYF
TGTGCCAGCAGCTCCCGGGACAGGGGTGCAGATACGCAGTATTTT
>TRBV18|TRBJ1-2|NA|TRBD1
CASSLSGAGGSYGYTF
TGTGCCAGCTCACTAAGCGGAGCAGGGGGCTCCTATGGCTACACCTTC
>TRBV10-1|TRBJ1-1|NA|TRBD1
CASSNSFRDRGLREPTEAFF
TGCGCCAGCAGTAACTCTTTTCGGGACAGGGGTCTCCGTGAACCCACTGAAGCTTTCTTT
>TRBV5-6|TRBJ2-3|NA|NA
CASSLIGDSTDTQYF
TGTGCCAGCAGCTTGATAGGGGATAGCACAGATACGCAGTATTTT
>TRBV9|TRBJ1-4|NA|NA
CASSRGGRTNEKLFF
TGTGCCAGCAGCAGGGGCGGTAGAACTAATGAAAAACTGTTTTTT
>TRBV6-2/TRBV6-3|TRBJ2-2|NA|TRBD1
CASSRDRTNTGELFF
TGTGCCAGCAGCCGGGACAGAACGAACACCGGGGAGCTGTTTTTT
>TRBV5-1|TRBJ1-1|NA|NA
CASSFGGNTEAFF
TGCGCCAGCAGCTTTGGCGGGAACACTGAAGCTTTCTTT
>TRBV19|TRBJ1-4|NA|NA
CATAQGRSNEKLFF
TGTGCCACCGCCCAGGGCCGGTCTAATGAAAAACTGTTTTTT
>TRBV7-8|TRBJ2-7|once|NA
CASSFRQGGNEQYF
TGTGCCAGCAGCTTCCGACAGGGAGGCAACGAGCAGTACTTC
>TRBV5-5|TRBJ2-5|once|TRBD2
CASSLGSGGYQETQYF
TGTGCCAGCAGCTTGGGCAGCGGGGGTTACCAAGAGACCCAGTACTTC
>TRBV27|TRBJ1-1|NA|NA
CASSKDRLNTEAFF
TGTGCCAGCAGTAAAGACAGACTGAACACTGAAGCTTTCTTT
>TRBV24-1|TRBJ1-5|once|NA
CATSDLGPNQPQHF
TGTGCCACCAGTGATTTGGGGCCTAATCAGCCCCAGCATTTT
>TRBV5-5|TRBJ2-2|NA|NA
CASSPPGRGTGELFF
TGTGCCAGCAGTCCCCCGGGGAGGGGGACAGGGGAGCTGTTTTTT
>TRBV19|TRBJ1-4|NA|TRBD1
CASTHRGANEKLFF
TGTGCCAGTACCCACAGGGGTGCTAATGAAAAACTGTTTTTT
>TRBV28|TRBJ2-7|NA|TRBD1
CASSLTGGPSYEQYF
TGTGCCAGCAGTTTAACAGGGGGGCCCTCCTACGAGCAGTACTTC
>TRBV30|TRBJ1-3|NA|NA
CAWDIKSGNTIYF
TGTGCATGGGACATTAAGTCTGGAAACACCATATATTTT
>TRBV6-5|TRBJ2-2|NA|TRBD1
CASSRQGGTGELFF
TGTGCCAGCAGCCGACAGGGGGGCACCGGGGAGCTGTTTTTT
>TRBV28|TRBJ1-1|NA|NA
CASSLGGRGALNTEAFF
TGTGCCAGCAGTTTAGGAGGGAGGGGGGCCCTGAACACTGAAGCTTTCTTT
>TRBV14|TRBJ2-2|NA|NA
CASSQAPPRLGVRGELFF
TGTGCCAGCAGCCAAGCTCCCCCCCGGCTCGGGGTCAGGGGGGAGCTGTTTTTT
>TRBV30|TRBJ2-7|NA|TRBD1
CAWGGQGYEQYF
TGTGCCTGGGGGGGACAGGGGTACGAGCAGTACTTC
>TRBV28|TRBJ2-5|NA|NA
CASSQTGQKETQYF
TGTGCCAGCAGTCAAACCGGACAAAAAGAGACCCAGTACTTC